These 20 T cell receptor beta chains were all obtained from the same sample, sequenced in a study of cytomegalovirus exposure and HLA in healthy donors. With 60 Vbeta and 13 Jbeta primers, the PCR was carried out. Measured with immunoSEQ multiplex PCR; TCRdb has only the in-frame clones, and not every one. Counted here are about 120,000 clones, 79% occurring once; the ten biggest clones make up around 3%. Source material: PBMCs. These receptors all stem from a young woman in good health and CMV-seropositive.

In its sample, this clone was seen once. V gene TRBV30 combines with J gene TRBJ2-3, with D possibly being TRBD1 (5 bases). The V gene's germline CDR1 is GTSNPN and CDR2 SVGIG (reference sequence). The ends were cut back, 3 bases at V and 0 bases at J, with 13 bases in the middle. This CDR3 region has 15 residues. DNA for the CDR3: TGTGCCTGGAGCTATTGGACAACTAGCACAGATACGCAGTATTTT. The encoded protein is CAWSYWTTSTDTQYF.

This chain links TRBV2 with TRBJ1-2; D ambiguous. With 8 bases removed from V and 4 bases from J, the gap between germline ends came to 17 bases. Germline-derived CDR1 and CDR2 are SNHLY and FYNNEI. CDR3 length equals 14 residues. Here the CDR3 DNA reads TGTGCCAGCCAGGAGAGGGAGGGCGGCTATGGCTACACCTTC. Encoded protein: CASQEREGGYGYTF.

This clone was detected only once. V is TRBV30 and J is TRBJ2-1; D is perhaps TRBD1 (5 bases). In germline, CDR1 is GTSNPN, CDR2 SVGIG (reference sequence). The germline V and J ends were trimmed by 0 bases and 10 bases, with 7 bases remaining between them. The CDR3 extends over 11 amino acids. The CDR3 protein is CAWSVTGEQFF. CDR3 coding DNA: TGTGCCTGGAGTGTAACAGGCGAGCAGTTCTTC.

This chain connects TRBV15 to TRBJ1-2, with unresolved D. V gave up 1 base and J gave up 8 bases, with 26 bases separating them. The CDR3 has 18 residues. Germline CDR1 is LNHNV and CDR2 is YYDKDF (reference sequence). The CDR3 DNA is TGTGCCACCAGCAGAGGTATCCGTATCGACGGGGATTGGGGAGGCTACACCTTC. Translated, it gives CATSRGIRIDGDWGGYTF. The full variable domain, completed using reference TRBV15 and TRBJ1-2, is DAMVIQNPRYQVTQFGKPVTLSCSQTLNHNVMYWYQQKSSQAPKLLFHYYDKDFNNEADTPDNFQSRRPNTSFCFLDIRSPGLGDTAMYLCATSRGIRIDGDWGGYTFGSGTRLTVV.

The chain is built from TRBV19 and TRBJ1-2; 8 nucleotides align to TRBD1. This CDR3 comprises 17 residues. Trimming at V came to 3 bases and at J to 5 bases, leaving 14 bases not matched to a gene. Germline CDR1 LNHDA, CDR2 SQIVND (reference sequence). For the CDR3, the DNA is TGTGCCAGTAGTATGAACGGACAGGGCAACCTTAGGTATGGCTACACCTTC. Amino acids: CASSMNGQGNLRYGYTF.

The chain carries TRBV15 and TRBJ1-4; no clear D. The CDR3 is 15 residues long. Trimming removed 3 bases at V and 4 bases at J, with 12 bases between. Germline-derived CDR1 and CDR2 are LNHNV and YYDKDF (reference sequence). This CDR3 is CATSRALGSNEKLFF. CDR3 nucleotide sequence: TGTGCCACCAGCAGGGCCCTGGGCAGTAATGAAAAACTGTTTTTT.

This clone was counted a few times. J is TRBJ1-1 and V is TRBV2; D perhaps matches TRBD1 (5 bases). With 8 bases removed from V and 4 bases from J, the gap between germline ends came to 14 bases. Germline assignment: CDR1 SNHLY and CDR2 FYNNEI. CDR3 size: 13 residues. Here the CDR3 reads CASGAGFGTEAFF. Here the CDR3 DNA reads TGTGCCAGCGGCGCAGGGTTCGGCACTGAAGCTTTCTTT. The whole variable domain, filled in from reference TRBV2 and TRBJ1-1, reads EPEVTQTPSHQVTQMGQEVILRCVPISNHLYFYWYRQILGQKVEFLVSFYNNEISEKSEIFDDQFSVERPDGSNFTLKIRSTKLEDSAMYFCASGAGFGTEAFFGQGTRLTVV.

This chain connects TRBV6-5 to TRBJ1-3; D gene uncertain. The CDR3 is 14 residues long. Germline CDR1 is MNHEY and CDR2 is SVGAGI. Trimming cost V 2 bases and J 7 bases, with 12 bases left between them. CDR3 in amino acids: CASSYAGPSNTIYF. Here the CDR3 DNA reads TGTGCCAGCAGTTACGCAGGCCCTTCGAACACCATATATTTT.

Only one count was recorded for this clone. The V and J genes are TRBV28 and TRBJ1-1, with a tentative D call TRBD1 (6 bases). Germline assignment: CDR1 MDHEN and CDR2 SYDVKM. The V end lost 10 bases, the J end lost 0 bases, and 21 bases lay between the germline ends. The CDR3 contains 16 residues. The CDR3: CATRTPGHFMNTEAFF. For the CDR3, the DNA is TGTGCCACCCGAACCCCGGGACACTTCATGAACACTGAAGCTTTCTTT.

This sequence joins TRBV28 and TRBJ1-4; D gene uncertain. V was trimmed by 6 bases and J by 8 bases, leaving 10 bases between them. Germline assignment: CDR1 MDHEN and CDR2 SYDVKM. CDR3 size: 12 residues. The CDR3 sequence is CASRRGQEKLFF. Written as DNA, the CDR3 is TGTGCCAGCAGGCGTGGGCAGGAAAAACTGTTTTTT.

This chain links TRBV6-5 with TRBJ1-1, with no clear D. V shed 0 bases and J shed 5 bases, with 10 bases lying between them. This CDR3 is 14 amino acids long. Germline V gene lookup returns CDR1 MNHEY and CDR2 SVGAGI. The CDR3 DNA is TGTGCCAGCAGTTACTCTGACGGGAAGACTGAAGCTTTCTTT. Translating gives CASSYSDGKTEAFF.

This clone is a singleton in its sample. This chain joins TRBV7-9 and TRBJ1-3; the match to TRBD1 covers 7 bases. V was pared by 5 bases and J by 1 base, with 8 bases of the junction left unmatched. The CDR3 runs 16 residues. Germline values: CDR1 SEHNR, CDR2 FQNEAQ (reference sequence). Here the CDR3 DNA reads TGTGCCAGCAGCACCCGACAGGGAAGATCTGGAAACACCATATATTTT. Translated: CASSTRQGRSGNTIYF.

V gene TRBV18 combines with J gene TRBJ1-2; 7 positions agree with TRBD1. Germline CDR1 and CDR2: KGHSH and LQKENI. This CDR3 is 17 amino acids long. J lost 0 bases, V lost 6 bases, and 13 bases had no gene match. In nucleotides, the CDR3 is TGTGCCAGCTCCCCCCTAAGAGACAGGGAGGCTAACTATGGCTACACCTTC. Translation: CASSPLRDREANYGYTF.

The gene calls are TRBV18 and TRBJ2-7; tentative D call: TRBD2 (6 bases). This CDR3 spans 16 amino acids. Trimming pared 2 bases from V and 6 bases from J, leaving 20 bases between. The V gene's germline CDR1 is KGHSH and CDR2 LQKENI. The DNA of the CDR3 is TGTGCCAGCTCACCAGACGGCGGGACCCAGCTACGCGAGCAGTACTTC. Residues: CASSPDGGTQLREQYF.

V is TRBV9 and J is TRBJ2-7; tentative D call: TRBD1 (6 bases). V lost 4 bases, J lost 5 bases, and 16 bases lay in between. The length of the CDR3 is 14 residues. Germline CDR1 SGDLS, CDR2 YYNGEE. CDR3 sequence: CASSFSGGRDEQYF. The DNA for the CDR3 is TGTGCCAGCAGCTTTAGTGGGGGCAGAGACGAGCAGTACTTC. Filled out from reference TRBV9 and TRBJ2-7, the complete variable domain reads DSGVTQTPKHLITATGQRVTLRCSPRSGDLSVYWYQQSLDQGLQFLIQYYNGEERAKGNILERFSAQQFPDLHSELNLSSLELGDSALYFCASSFSGGRDEQYFGPGTRLTVT.

This sequence joins TRBV30 and TRBJ2-4; D is possibly TRBD2 (6 bases). The CDR3 extends over 15 amino acids. V was trimmed by 2 bases and J by 0 bases, leaving 11 bases between them. Germline V gives CDR1 GTSNPN, CDR2 SVGIG (reference sequence). CDR3 residues: CAWSRDFLAKNIQYF. CDR3 DNA: TGTGCCTGGAGTAGGGACTTCTTAGCCAAAAACATTCAGTACTTC.

V gene TRBV28 combines with J gene TRBJ1-2; the D gene is possibly TRBD1 (6 bases). Looked up from germline, CDR1 is MDHEN and CDR2 is SYDVKM. The germline V and J ends were trimmed by 0 bases and 0 bases, with 11 bases remaining between them. The CDR3 has 16 amino acids. DNA for the CDR3: TGTGCCAGCAGTTTATGGAGGACAGTAGCTAACTATGGCTACACCTTC. This gives the protein CASSLWRTVANYGYTF.

V usage is TRBV2 and J usage is TRBJ1-5, with a possible D match to TRBD1 (5 bases). This CDR3 is 13 amino acids long. Germline assignment: CDR1 SNHLY and CDR2 FYNNEI. V lost 7 bases to trimming and J lost 7 bases, with 14 bases between them. The CDR3 coding sequence is TGTGCCAGCATACGGACAAGGGAACAGCCCCAGCATTTT. Amino acid sequence: CASIRTREQPQHF.

The chain is built from TRBV19 and TRBJ1-2; no clear D. Germline V gives CDR1 LNHDA, CDR2 SQIVND (reference sequence). The V end lost 7 bases, the J end lost 5 bases, and 11 bases lay between the germline ends. This CDR3 has 12 amino acids. The CDR3 loop is CASTPGPYGYTF. CDR3 coding DNA: TGTGCCAGTACCCCAGGCCCTTATGGCTACACCTTC. Full variable domain (remainder filled in from reference TRBV19 and TRBJ1-2): DGGITQSPKYLFRKEGQNVTLSCEQNLNHDAMYWYRQDPGQGLRLIYYSQIVNDFQKGDIAEGYSVSREKKESFPLTVTSAQKNPTAFYLCASTPGPYGYTFGSGTRLTVV.

There are a few counts of this clone. The rearrangement uses TRBV11-3 and TRBJ2-3; a weak D match, TRBD1 (6 bases). Per the germline V gene, CDR1 is SGHNT and CDR2 is YENEEA. This CDR3 contains 13 residues. Trimming left V 5 bases short and J 4 bases short, with 10 bases between. CDR3 in DNA: TGTGCCAGCAGCACCCACAGGGCAGATACGCAGTATTTT. Translated, it gives CASSTHRADTQYF.